The 5 T cell receptor beta chains in this list originate from one sample, sequenced in a study of T cell responses to AZD1222 COVID-19 vaccine. TCRdb's copy holds only in-frame clones and misses some; the assay was immunoSEQ multiplex PCR. The sample consists of approximately 190,000 clones, almost 95% of them appearing once. The source material was peripheral blood, sampled on day 0 of AZD1222 vaccination. The receptor source for this set is an adult in good health.

This clone was seen only a few times. This chain joins TRBV7-8 and TRBJ2-7; unclear D gene. This CDR3 spans 14 amino acids. V was trimmed by 1 base and J by 0 bases, leaving 7 bases between them. Looked up from germline, CDR1 is SGHVS and CDR2 is FQNEAQ. Here the CDR3 reads CASSLGQVSYEQYF. The CDR3 DNA follows: TGTGCCAGCAGCTTAGGGCAGGTCTCCTACGAGCAGTACTTC.

The rearrangement uses TRBV3-1 (or the pseudogene TRBV3-2) and TRBJ1-1; a weak D match, TRBD1 (5 bases). Germline V gene data show CDR1 as LGHDT and CDR2 as YNNKEL (reference sequence). V shed 0 bases and J shed 11 bases, with 22 bases lying between them. This CDR3 spans 16 amino acids. The CDR3 nucleotides read TGTGCCAGCAGCCAAGAAGCGGGGGACCCAGTGAGACGCGCTTTCTTT. As protein: CASSQEAGDPVRRAFF.

The V call is TRBV19, the J call TRBJ1-1, with unresolved D. Trimming cost V 6 bases and J 4 bases, with 15 bases left between them. Germline lookup yields CDR1 LNHDA and CDR2 SQIVND (reference sequence). The CDR3 runs to 14 residues. CDR3 coding DNA: TGTGCCAGTAGCTTGAGGGTAGAGAGCACTGAAGCTTTCTTT. Translation gives CASSLRVESTEAFF.

The chain couples TRBV6-1 to TRBJ1-5; perhaps TRBD1 as D (6 bases). The germline gives CDR1 MNHNS, CDR2 SASEGT. The CDR3 has 12 amino acids. The ends were cut back, 3 bases at V and 6 bases at J, with 6 bases in the middle. This chain's CDR3 is CASSDRGQPQHF. In nucleotides, the CDR3 is TGTGCCAGCAGTGACAGGGGTCAGCCCCAGCATTTT.

The chain's CDR3 is CASSLAGVAGVDTQYF. CDR3 nucleotides: TGTGCCAGCAGCTTGGCCGGAGTAGCGGGAGTAGATACGCAGTATTTT. The chain carries TRBV5-6 and TRBJ2-3; TRBD2 agrees at 9 bases. J was trimmed by 5 bases and V by 0 bases; bases with no gene match: 7. The CDR3 runs to 16 residues. Germline CDR1 SGHDT, CDR2 YYEEEE.